Listed below are T cell receptor beta chains from one sample, sequenced in a study of STAT3 mutations in large granular lymphocyte leukemia. TCRdb's table, derived via immunoSEQ multiplex PCR, lists solely in-frame clones and lacks some. The profile shows 5,500 to 7,500 clones, approximately 30% of them singletons. The sequenced sample consisted of peripheral blood mononuclear cells. The receptors derive from a woman between 35 and 50 years old with T-cell large granular lymphocyte leukemia. Some clones in this sample may be carry-over from other donors' samples. Each CDR3 is given with its conserved first and last residue. Fields, in order: CDR3 protein, V gene, J gene.

CASSFSGRDGNTIYF	TRBV7-9	TRBJ1-3
CASSFGLRAQETQYF	TRBV7-2	TRBJ2-5
CASSHGGDGAEAFF	TRBV9	TRBJ1-1
CATSHAGSYTF	TRBV6-6	TRBJ1-2
CASSVGSAEAFF	TRBV9	TRBJ1-1
CASSLRVSYNEQFF	TRBV11-1	TRBJ2-1
CASSLLYGGLIGEPQHF	TRBV27	TRBJ1-5
CASSLTQGGYGYTF	TRBV5-1	TRBJ1-2
CASSPTGSYEQYF	TRBV5-1	TRBJ2-7
CATGRSPTGGYEQYF	TRBV10-3	TRBJ2-7
CASATGASDNQPQHF	TRBV12-5	TRBJ1-5
CASSPASRGGTVNTEAFF	TRBV18	TRBJ1-1
CASSSSSGYGYTF	TRBV6-5	TRBJ1-2